This T cell receptor beta chain was obtained from a study of blood T cell repertoires in COVID-19. Across the study: COVID-19 samples, acute and convalescent, were from the United States, Italy and Spain. In each case, the material was cDNA or gDNA derived from T cells, B-cell-depleted T cells, or PBMCs.

Under the authors' procedure: For nucleated cells, counts were estimated from reference gene primer amplification. Assay: immunoSEQ multiplex PCR; the TCRdb copy retains only in-frame clones and omits some. The DNA gave D and trimming, while V, J and clone size come from that table. This table holds 80,000 to 95,000 clones, around 90% found once. The CDR3 runs to 15 residues. The germline V and J ends were trimmed by 1 base and 2 bases, with 14 bases remaining between them. Germline V gene data show CDR1 as SQVTM and CDR2 as ANQGSEA. The material sequenced was peripheral blood. The chain joins TRBV29-1 to TRBJ1-2; possible D gene TRBD1, 5 bases. The sequence was obtained from a woman aged 45-59 years with active or convalescent COVID-19. The CDR3 reads CSVEGAQGPNYGYTF. CDR3 coding DNA: TGCAGCGTTGAAGGGGCCCAGGGCCCCAACTATGGCTACACCTTC.